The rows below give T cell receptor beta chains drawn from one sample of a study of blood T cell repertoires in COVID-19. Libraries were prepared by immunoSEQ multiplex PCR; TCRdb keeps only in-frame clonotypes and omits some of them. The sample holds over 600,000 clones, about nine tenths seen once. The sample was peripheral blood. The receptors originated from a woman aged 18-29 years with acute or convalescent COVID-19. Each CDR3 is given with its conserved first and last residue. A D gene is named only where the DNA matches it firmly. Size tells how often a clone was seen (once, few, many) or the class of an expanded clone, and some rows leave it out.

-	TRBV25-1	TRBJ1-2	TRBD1	CASRGTGDYDYGYTF	TGTGCCAGCAGGGGGACAGGGGATTATGATTATGGCTACACCTTC
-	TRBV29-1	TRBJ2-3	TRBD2	CSVMTSGGYTDTQYF	TGCAGCGTCATGACTAGCGGGGGATACACAGATACGCAGTATTTT
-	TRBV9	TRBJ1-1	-	CASSVDTPNTEAFF	TGTGCCAGCAGCGTAGATACACCGAACACTGAAGCTTTCTTT
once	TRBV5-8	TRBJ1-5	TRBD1	CASSADLPGQGGQPQHF	TGTGCCAGCAGCGCCGACCTACCGGGACAGGGTGGTCAGCCCCAGCATTTT
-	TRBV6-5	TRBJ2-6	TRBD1	CASRTGNSGANVLTF	TGTGCCAGCAGGACAGGGAACTCTGGGGCCAACGTCCTGACTTTC
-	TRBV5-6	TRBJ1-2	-	CASRGGQSYGYTF	TGTGCCAGCAGGGGGGGGCAGAGCTATGGCTACACCTTC
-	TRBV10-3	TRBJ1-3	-	CAISFPAGKF	TGTGCCATCAGCTTTCCTGCAGGAAAATTT
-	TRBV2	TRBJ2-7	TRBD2	CASRFLAGAYEQYF	TGTGCCAGCAGATTTTTAGCGGGGGCCTACGAGCAGTACTTC
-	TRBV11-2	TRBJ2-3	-	CASAPGTDTQYF	TGTGCCAGCGCCCCGGGCACAGATACGCAGTATTTT
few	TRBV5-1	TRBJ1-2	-	CASSPTGDYGYTF	TGCGCCAGCAGCCCTACGGGTGACTATGGCTACACCTTC
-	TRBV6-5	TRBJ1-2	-	CASSRTEGGYTF	TGTGCCAGCAGCAGGACAGAGGGAGGCTACACCTTC
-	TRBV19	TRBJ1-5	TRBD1	CASQDRPNQPQHF	TGTGCCAGTCAGGACAGGCCCAATCAGCCCCAGCATTTT